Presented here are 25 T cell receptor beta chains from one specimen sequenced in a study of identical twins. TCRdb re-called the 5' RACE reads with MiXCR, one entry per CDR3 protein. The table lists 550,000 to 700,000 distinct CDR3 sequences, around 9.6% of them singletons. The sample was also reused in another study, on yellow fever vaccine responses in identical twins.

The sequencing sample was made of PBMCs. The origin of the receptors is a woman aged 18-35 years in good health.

Here the CDR3 DNA reads TGCGCCAGCAGCACATGGGGGGGCCTCACGGACGAGCAGTACTTC. This codes for CASSTWGGLTDEQYF. The V and J genes are TRBV5-1 and TRBJ2-7; tentative D call: TRBD2 (7 bases). The V end was cut by 4 bases, the J end by 5 bases, with 19 bases between. This CDR3 is built from 15 residues. Germline V gene data show CDR1 as SGHRS and CDR2 as YFSETQ.

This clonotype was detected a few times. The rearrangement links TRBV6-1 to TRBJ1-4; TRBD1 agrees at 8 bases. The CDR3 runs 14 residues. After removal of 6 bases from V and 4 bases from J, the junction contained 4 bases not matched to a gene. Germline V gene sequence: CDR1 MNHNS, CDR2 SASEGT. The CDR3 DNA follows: TGTGCCAGCAGGAGAACAGGGGGTAATGAAAAACTGTTTTTT. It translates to CASRRTGGNEKLFF.

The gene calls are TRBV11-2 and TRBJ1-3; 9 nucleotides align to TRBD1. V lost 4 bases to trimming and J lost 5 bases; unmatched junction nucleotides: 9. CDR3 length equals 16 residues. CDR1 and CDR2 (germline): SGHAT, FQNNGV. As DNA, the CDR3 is TGTGCCAGCAGCTCTTGGGACAGGGCGAGAAGAAACACCATATATTTT. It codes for CASSSWDRARRNTIYF.

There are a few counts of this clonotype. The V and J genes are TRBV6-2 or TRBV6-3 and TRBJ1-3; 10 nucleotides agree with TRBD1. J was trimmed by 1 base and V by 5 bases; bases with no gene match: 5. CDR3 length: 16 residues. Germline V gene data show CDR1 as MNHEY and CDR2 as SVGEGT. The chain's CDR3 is CASSPRDRGSGNTIYF. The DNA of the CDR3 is TGTGCCAGCAGTCCACGGGACAGGGGATCTGGAAACACCATATATTTT.

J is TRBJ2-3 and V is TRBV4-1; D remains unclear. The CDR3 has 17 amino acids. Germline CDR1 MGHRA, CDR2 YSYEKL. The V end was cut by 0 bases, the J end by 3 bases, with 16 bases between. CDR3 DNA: TGCGCCAGCAGCCAAGAAACCGGCGCCTCAGATACAGATACGCAGTATTTT. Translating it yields CASSQETGASDTDTQYF.

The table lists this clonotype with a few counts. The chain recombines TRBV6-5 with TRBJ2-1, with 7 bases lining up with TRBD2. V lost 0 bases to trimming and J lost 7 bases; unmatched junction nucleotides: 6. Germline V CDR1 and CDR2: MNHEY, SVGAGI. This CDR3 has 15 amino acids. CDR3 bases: TGTGCCAGCAGTTACTCCAGGGAGGGAACGAATGAGCAGTTCTTC. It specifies CASSYSREGTNEQFF.

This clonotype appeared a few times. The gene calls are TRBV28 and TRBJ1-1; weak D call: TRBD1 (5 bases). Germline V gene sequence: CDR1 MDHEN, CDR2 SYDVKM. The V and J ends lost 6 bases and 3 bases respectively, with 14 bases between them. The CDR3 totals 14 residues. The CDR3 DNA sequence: TGTGCCAGCAGCAACGGGGGTCAGTACACTGAAGCTTTCTTT. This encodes CASSNGGQYTEAFF.

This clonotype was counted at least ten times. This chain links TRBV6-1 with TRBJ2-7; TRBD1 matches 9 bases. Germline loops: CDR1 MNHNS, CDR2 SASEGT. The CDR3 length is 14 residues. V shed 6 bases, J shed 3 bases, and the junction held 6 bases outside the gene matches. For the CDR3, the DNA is TGTGCCAGCAGGTCCCGGGACAGGGTCTACGAGCAGTACTTC. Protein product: CASRSRDRVYEQYF.

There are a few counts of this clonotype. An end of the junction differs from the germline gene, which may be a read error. The CDR3 nucleotides are TGTGCCAGCAGGTTAGCGGGGGGACCAGATACGCAGTATTTT. It specifies CASRLAGGPDTQYF. This chain links TRBV12-3 or TRBV12-4 with TRBJ2-3; TRBD2 agrees at 10 bases. The CDR3 covers 14 residues.

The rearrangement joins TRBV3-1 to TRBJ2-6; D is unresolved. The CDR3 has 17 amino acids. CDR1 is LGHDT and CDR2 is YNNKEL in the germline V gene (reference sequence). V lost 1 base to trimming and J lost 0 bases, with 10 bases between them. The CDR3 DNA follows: TGTGCCAGCAGCCAAGGGTTCGATGGCTCTGGGGCCAACGTCCTGACTTTC. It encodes CASSQGFDGSGANVLTF.

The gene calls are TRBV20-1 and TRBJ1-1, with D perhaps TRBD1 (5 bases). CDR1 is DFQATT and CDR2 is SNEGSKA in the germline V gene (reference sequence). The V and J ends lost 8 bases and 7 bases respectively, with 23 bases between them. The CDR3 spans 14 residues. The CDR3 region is CSPRGGGRINEAFF. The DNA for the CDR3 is TGCAGTCCCCGAGGCGGGGGTCGTATCAATGAAGCTTTCTTT.

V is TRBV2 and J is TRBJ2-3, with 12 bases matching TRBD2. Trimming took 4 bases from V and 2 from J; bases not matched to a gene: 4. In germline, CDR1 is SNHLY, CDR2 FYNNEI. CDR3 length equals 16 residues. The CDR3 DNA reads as TGTGCCAGCAGTGGATGGACTAGCGGGGACACAGATACGCAGTATTTT. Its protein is CASSGWTSGDTDTQYF.

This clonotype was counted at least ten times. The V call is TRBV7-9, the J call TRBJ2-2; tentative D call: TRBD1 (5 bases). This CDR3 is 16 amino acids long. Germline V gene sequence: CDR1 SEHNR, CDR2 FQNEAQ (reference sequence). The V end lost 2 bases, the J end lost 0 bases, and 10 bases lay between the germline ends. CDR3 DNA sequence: TGTGCCAGCAGCTTATTAGGGGCAGCGAACACCGGGGAGCTGTTTTTT. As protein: CASSLLGAANTGELFF.

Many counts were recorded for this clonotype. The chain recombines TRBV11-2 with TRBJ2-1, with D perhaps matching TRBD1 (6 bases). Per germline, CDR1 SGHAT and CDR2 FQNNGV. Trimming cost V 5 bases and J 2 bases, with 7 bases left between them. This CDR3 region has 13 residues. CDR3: CASSGTTYNEQFF. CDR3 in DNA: TGTGCCAGCAGCGGGACAACCTACAATGAGCAGTTCTTC.

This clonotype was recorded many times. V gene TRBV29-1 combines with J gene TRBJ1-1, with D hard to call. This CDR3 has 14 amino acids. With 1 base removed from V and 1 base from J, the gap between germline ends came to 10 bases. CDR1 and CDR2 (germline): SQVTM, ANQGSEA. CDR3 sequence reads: CSVEGTYGNTEAFF. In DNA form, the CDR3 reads TGCAGCGTTGAAGGGACTTACGGGAACACTGAAGCTTTCTTT.

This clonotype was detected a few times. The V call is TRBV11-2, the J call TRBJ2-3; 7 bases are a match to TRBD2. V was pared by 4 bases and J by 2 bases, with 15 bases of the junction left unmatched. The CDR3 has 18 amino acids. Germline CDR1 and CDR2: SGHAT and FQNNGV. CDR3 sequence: CASSSRYGEGLVTDTQYF. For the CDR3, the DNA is TGTGCCAGCAGCTCCCGATACGGGGAGGGGCTAGTCACAGATACGCAGTATTTT. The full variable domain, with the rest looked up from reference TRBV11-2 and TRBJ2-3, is EAGVAQSPRYKIIEKRQSVAFWCNPISGHATLYWYQQILGQGPKLLIQFQNNGVVDDSQLPKDRFSAERLKGVDSTLKIQPAKLEDSAVYLCASSSRYGEGLVTDTQYFGPGTRLTVL.

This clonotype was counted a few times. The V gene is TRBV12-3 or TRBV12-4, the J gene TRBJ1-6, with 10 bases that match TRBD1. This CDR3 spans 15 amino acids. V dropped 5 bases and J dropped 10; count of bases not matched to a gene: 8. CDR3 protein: CASSKPGQGQSPLHF. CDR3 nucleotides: TGTGCCAGCAGTAAACCGGGACAGGGGCAGTCACCCCTCCACTTT.

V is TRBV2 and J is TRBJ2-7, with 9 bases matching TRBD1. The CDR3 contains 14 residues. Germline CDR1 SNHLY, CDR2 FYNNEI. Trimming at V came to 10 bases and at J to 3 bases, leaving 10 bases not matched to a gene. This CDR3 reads CAIAPGQGDYEQYF. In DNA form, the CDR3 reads TGTGCCATCGCACCGGGACAGGGAGACTACGAGCAGTACTTC.

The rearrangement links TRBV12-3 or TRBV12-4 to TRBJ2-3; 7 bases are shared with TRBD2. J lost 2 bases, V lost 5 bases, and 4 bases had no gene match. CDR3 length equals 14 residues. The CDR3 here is CASSAGLDTDTQYF. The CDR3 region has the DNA TGTGCCAGCAGTGCCGGACTAGACACAGATACGCAGTATTTT.

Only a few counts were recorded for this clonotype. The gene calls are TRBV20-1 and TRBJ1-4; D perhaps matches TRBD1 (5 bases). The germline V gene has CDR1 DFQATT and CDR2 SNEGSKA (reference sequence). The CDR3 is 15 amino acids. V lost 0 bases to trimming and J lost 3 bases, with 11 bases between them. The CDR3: CSARDYRGANEKLFF. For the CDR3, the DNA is TGCAGTGCTAGAGATTATAGGGGTGCTAATGAAAAACTGTTTTTT.

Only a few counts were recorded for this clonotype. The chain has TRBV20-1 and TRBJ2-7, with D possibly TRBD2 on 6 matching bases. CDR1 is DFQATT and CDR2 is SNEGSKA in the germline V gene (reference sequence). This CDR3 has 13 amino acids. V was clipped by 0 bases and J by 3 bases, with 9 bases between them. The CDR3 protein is CSARDAGYYEQYF. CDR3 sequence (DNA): TGCAGTGCTAGAGATGCGGGGTACTACGAGCAGTACTTC.

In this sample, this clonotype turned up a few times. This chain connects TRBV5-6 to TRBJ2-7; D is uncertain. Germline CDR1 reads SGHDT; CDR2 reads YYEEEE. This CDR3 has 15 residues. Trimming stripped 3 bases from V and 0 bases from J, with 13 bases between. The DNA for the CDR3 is TGTGCCAGCAGCTCTTATGAGAGGAGCTCCTACGAGCAGTACTTC. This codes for CASSSYERSSYEQYF.

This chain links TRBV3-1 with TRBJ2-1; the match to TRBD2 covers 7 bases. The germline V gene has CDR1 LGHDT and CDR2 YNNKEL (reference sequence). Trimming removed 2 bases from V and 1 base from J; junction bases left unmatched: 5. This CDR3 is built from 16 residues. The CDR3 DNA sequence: TGTGCCAGCAGCCAACTGAGCGGGGTGTCCTACAATGAGCAGTTCTTC. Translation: CASSQLSGVSYNEQFF.

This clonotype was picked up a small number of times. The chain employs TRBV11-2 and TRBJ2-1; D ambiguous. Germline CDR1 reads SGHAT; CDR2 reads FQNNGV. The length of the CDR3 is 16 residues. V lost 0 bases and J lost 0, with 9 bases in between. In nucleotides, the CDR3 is TGTGCCAGCAGCTTAGATCTCGACTCCTCCTACAATGAGCAGTTCTTC. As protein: CASSLDLDSSYNEQFF.

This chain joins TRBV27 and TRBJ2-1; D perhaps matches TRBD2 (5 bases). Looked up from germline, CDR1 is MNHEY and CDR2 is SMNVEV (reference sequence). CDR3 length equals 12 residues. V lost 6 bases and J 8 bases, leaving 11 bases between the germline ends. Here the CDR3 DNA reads TGTGCCAGCAGACCAGCGGCCCATGAGCAGTTCTTC. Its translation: CASRPAAHEQFF.